Sequencing of this T cell receptor beta chain was carried out in a study of blood T cell repertoires in COVID-19. The overall study: COVID-19 samples collected from the United States, Italy and Spain covered acute and convalescent phases. T cells, B-cell-depleted T cells, or PBMCs provided the cDNA or gDNA that served as material.

The V gene lost 6 bases and the J gene lost 0 bases, with 8 bases spanning the gap. The germline CDR1 and CDR2 sequences are MDHEN and SYDVKM. The CDR3 extends over 13 amino acids. Under the authors' procedure: Scientists estimated how many nucleated cells there were by amplifying reference gene primers. Generated by immunoSEQ multiplex PCR, the TCRdb table keeps only in-frame clones and is missing some. V and J calls and clone size are given by that table; D and trimming were obtained from the DNA. Found here are approximately 290,000 clones, 80% to 90% of them singletons; the top ten hold around 0.8%.

Sequencing was performed on peripheral blood. This TCR was recovered from a man aged 25 to 40 with acute or convalescent COVID-19. The rearrangement links TRBV28 to TRBJ1-1, with D possibly matching TRBD1 (5 bases). The CDR3 sequence is CASRSRVNTEAFF. In DNA form, the CDR3 reads TGTGCCAGCAGGTCCAGGGTGAACACTGAAGCTTTCTTT.